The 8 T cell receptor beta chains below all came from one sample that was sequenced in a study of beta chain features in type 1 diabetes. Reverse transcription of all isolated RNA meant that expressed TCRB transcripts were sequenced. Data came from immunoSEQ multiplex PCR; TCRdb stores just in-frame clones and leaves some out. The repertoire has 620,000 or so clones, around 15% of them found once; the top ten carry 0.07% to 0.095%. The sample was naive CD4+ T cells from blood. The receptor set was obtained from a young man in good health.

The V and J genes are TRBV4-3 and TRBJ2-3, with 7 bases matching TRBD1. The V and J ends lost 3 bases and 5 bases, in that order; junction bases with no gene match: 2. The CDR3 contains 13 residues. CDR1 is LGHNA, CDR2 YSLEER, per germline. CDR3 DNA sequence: TGCGCCAGCAGCCACAGGGGGAGAGATACGCAGTATTTT. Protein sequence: CASSHRGRDTQYF.

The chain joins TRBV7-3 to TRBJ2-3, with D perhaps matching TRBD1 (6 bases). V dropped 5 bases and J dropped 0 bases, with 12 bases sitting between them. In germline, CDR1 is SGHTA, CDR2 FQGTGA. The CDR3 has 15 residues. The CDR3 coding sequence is TGTGCCAGCAGCCCGACAGGTTCTAGCACAGATACGCAGTATTTT. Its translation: CASSPTGSSTDTQYF.

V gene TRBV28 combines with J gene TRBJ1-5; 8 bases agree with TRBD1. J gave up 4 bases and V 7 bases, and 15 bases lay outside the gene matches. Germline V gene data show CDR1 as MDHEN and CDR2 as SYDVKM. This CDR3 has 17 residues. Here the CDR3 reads CASTYPTQQGANQPQHF. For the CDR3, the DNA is TGTGCCAGCACCTACCCCACCCAGCAGGGGGCAAATCAGCCCCAGCATTTT. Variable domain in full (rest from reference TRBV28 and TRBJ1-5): DVKVTQSSRYLVKRTGEKVFLECVQDMDHENMFWYRQDPGLGLRLIYFSYDVKMKEKGDIPEGYSVSREKKERFSLILESASTNQTSMYLCASTYPTQQGANQPQHFGDGTRLSIL.

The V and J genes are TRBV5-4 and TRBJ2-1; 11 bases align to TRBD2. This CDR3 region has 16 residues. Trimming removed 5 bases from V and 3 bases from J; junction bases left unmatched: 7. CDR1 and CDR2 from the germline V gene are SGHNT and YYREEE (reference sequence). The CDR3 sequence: CASSSKTSGNYNEQFF. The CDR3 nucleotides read TGTGCCAGCAGTTCAAAGACTAGCGGGAACTACAATGAGCAGTTCTTC.

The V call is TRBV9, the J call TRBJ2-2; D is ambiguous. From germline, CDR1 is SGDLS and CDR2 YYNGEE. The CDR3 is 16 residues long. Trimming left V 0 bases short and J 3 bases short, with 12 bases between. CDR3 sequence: CASSVDPGWDTGELFF. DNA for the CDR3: TGTGCCAGCAGCGTAGACCCTGGTTGGGACACCGGGGAGCTGTTTTTT.

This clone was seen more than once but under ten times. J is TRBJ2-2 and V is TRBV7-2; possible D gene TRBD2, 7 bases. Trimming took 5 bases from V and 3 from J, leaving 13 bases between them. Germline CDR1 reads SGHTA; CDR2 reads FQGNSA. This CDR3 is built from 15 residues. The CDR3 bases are TGTGCCAGCAGCCCGGGGGGCCTGGACACCGGGGAGCTGTTTTTT. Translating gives CASSPGGLDTGELFF.

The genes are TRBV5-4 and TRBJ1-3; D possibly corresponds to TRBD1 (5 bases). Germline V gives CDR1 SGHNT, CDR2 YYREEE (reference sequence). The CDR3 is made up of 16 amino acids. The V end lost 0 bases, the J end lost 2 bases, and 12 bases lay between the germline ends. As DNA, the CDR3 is TGTGCCAGCAGCTTGGGGGGGACCAGGCCTGGAAACACCATATATTTT. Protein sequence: CASSLGGTRPGNTIYF. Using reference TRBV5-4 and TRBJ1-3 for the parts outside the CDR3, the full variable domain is ETGVTQSPTHLIKTRGQQVTLRCSSQSGHNTVSWYQQALGQGPQFIFQYYREEENGRGNFPPRFSGLQFPNYSSELNVNALELDDSALYLCASSLGGTRPGNTIYFGEGSWLTVV.

The CDR3, as DNA: TGTGCCAGCAGCTTTACAGGGGGCTCCTACAATGAGCAGTTCTTC. Protein: CASSFTGGSYNEQFF. This chain connects TRBV7-2 to TRBJ2-1, with 8 positions matching TRBD1. From germline, CDR1 is SGHTA and CDR2 FQGNSA. V shed 3 bases, J shed 0 bases, and the junction held 1 base outside the gene matches. The CDR3 spans 15 residues.